These T cell receptor beta chains were read from a single sample in a study of radiotherapy plus CTLA-4 blockade in lung cancer. Sequenced by immunoSEQ multiplex PCR; TCRdb stores in-frame clones only, minus some. The sample comprises roughly 54,000 clones, 84% of which are singletons, and more than 4.5% rests with the top ten. The sample in question was peripheral blood, obtained from a patient treated with radiotherapy plus ipilimumab. Source of these receptors: a human donor with non-small cell lung cancer whose response to radiotherapy plus ipilimumab could not be evaluated. CDR3s include the opening cysteine and the closing phenylalanine or tryptophan. D genes are given only for firm matches. Size values are once, few and many counts, or a class for expanded clones, and some rows have none.

d_gene: -; v_gene: TRBV7-9; abundance: few; j_gene: TRBJ1-4; CDR3nt: TGTGCCAGCAGCATGGAGGAAAAACTGTTTTTT; CDR3aa: CASSMEEKLFF
d_gene: -; v_gene: TRBV4-2; abundance: -; j_gene: TRBJ2-7; CDR3nt: TGTGCCAGCAGCCAAGCGAGGTCCTTCCGGACCTACGAGCAGTACTTC; CDR3aa: CASSQARSFRTYEQYF
d_gene: -; v_gene: TRBV6-5; abundance: -; j_gene: TRBJ2-1; CDR3nt: TGTGCCAGCACCCCACAGGGTCTTATTCACAATGAGCAGTTCTTC; CDR3aa: CASTPQGLIHNEQFF
d_gene: -; v_gene: TRBV5-1; abundance: few; j_gene: TRBJ2-1; CDR3nt: TGCGCCAGCAGCTTGGATCCGACTAGGAACAACAATGAGCAGTTCTTC; CDR3aa: CASSLDPTRNNNEQFF
d_gene: TRBD1; v_gene: TRBV6-5; abundance: -; j_gene: TRBJ1-5; CDR3nt: TGTGCCAGCAGTTCCTTACGACAGGGGGCTGGGCAGCCCCAGCATTTT; CDR3aa: CASSSLRQGAGQPQHF
d_gene: TRBD2; v_gene: TRBV6-5; abundance: -; j_gene: TRBJ2-1; CDR3nt: TGTGCCACCCAGACTAGCGGGAGGGGCAGTGAGCAGTTCTTC; CDR3aa: CATQTSGRGSEQFF
d_gene: TRBD1; v_gene: TRBV23-1; abundance: -; j_gene: TRBJ2-1; CDR3nt: TGCGCCAGCAGTCGCAGGCCGGGACAGGGGGTTTACAATGAGCAGTTCTTC; CDR3aa: CASSRRPGQGVYNEQFF
d_gene: -; v_gene: TRBV5-3; abundance: -; j_gene: TRBJ1-2; CDR3nt: TGTGCCAGAAGCTTGGAGGGGTGGGTAAACTATGGCTACACCTTC; CDR3aa: CARSLEGWVNYGYTF
d_gene: -; v_gene: TRBV30; abundance: -; j_gene: TRBJ1-5; CDR3nt: TGTGCCTGGAGGAGCGACTCCGATCAGCCCCAGCATTTT; CDR3aa: CAWRSDSDQPQHF
d_gene: TRBD1; v_gene: TRBV10-3; abundance: -; j_gene: TRBJ1-5; CDR3nt: TGTGCCATCAGTGAAAAGCCGTCCGGACAGGGCTTTCAGCCCCAGCATTTT; CDR3aa: CAISEKPSGQGFQPQHF
d_gene: -; v_gene: TRBV19; abundance: once; j_gene: TRBJ2-7; CDR3nt: TGTGCCAGTAGTATAGGACAGCCCTACGAGCAGTACTTC; CDR3aa: CASSIGQPYEQYF
d_gene: TRBD2; v_gene: TRBV2; abundance: -; j_gene: TRBJ2-1; CDR3nt: TGTGCCAGCAGTGACAGCGGGAGGGCCGGCAATGAGCAGTTCTTC; CDR3aa: CASSDSGRAGNEQFF
d_gene: -; v_gene: TRBV27; abundance: -; j_gene: TRBJ2-7; CDR3nt: TGTGCCAGCAGTCTCAACCGGGGCTCCTACGAGCAGTACTTC; CDR3aa: CASSLNRGSYEQYF
d_gene: TRBD2; v_gene: TRBV5-1; abundance: -; j_gene: TRBJ2-7; CDR3nt: TGCGCCAGCACCATTAGGAGCGGGAGTCTAGGCGAGCAGTACTTC; CDR3aa: CASTIRSGSLGEQYF
d_gene: -; v_gene: TRBV4-1; abundance: -; j_gene: TRBJ2-3; CDR3nt: TGCGCCAGCAGCCAAGGGGGACTTTCTATCACAGATACGCAGTATTTT; CDR3aa: CASSQGGLSITDTQYF
d_gene: TRBD2; v_gene: TRBV5-1; abundance: -; j_gene: TRBJ2-7; CDR3nt: TGCGCCAGCAGCTTGGCGGGGGGTTCCTACGAGCAGTACTTC; CDR3aa: CASSLAGGSYEQYF
d_gene: -; v_gene: TRBV25-1; abundance: -; j_gene: TRBJ2-7; CDR3nt: TGTGCCAGCAGGGCAGCCTACGAGCAGTACTTC; CDR3aa: CASRAAYEQYF
d_gene: TRBD1; v_gene: TRBV29-1; abundance: -; j_gene: TRBJ1-4; CDR3nt: TGCAGCGTTGCCGGGACAGCAAATGAAAAACTGTTTTTT; CDR3aa: CSVAGTANEKLFF
d_gene: -; v_gene: TRBV28; abundance: -; j_gene: TRBJ1-5; CDR3nt: TGTGCCGCCCACTCAAGCAATCAGCCCCAGCATTTT; CDR3aa: CAAHSSNQPQHF
d_gene: -; v_gene: TRBV28; abundance: few; j_gene: TRBJ1-4; CDR3nt: TGTGCCAGCACATCTTCCGGGGAAGCTAATGAAAAACTGTTTTTT; CDR3aa: CASTSSGEANEKLFF
d_gene: TRBD1; v_gene: TRBV9; abundance: -; j_gene: TRBJ2-5; CDR3nt: TGTGCCAGCAGCGTATCGGGACAGCCATGGGAGACCCAGTACTTC; CDR3aa: CASSVSGQPWETQYF
d_gene: TRBD1; v_gene: TRBV6-5; abundance: -; j_gene: TRBJ2-7; CDR3nt: TGTGCCAGCAGTCCCCAGCCAGGGGGATACTACGAGCAGTACTTC; CDR3aa: CASSPQPGGYYEQYF
d_gene: TRBD2; v_gene: TRBV4-2; abundance: -; j_gene: TRBJ2-1; CDR3nt: TGTGCCAGCAGTTCACTAGCGGGAAGATCCTACAATGAGCAGTTCTTC; CDR3aa: CASSSLAGRSYNEQFF
d_gene: TRBD1; v_gene: TRBV28; abundance: -; j_gene: TRBJ1-5; CDR3nt: TGTGCCAGCAGTTCTGGACAGGGGAGCAATCAGCCCCAGCATTTT; CDR3aa: CASSSGQGSNQPQHF
d_gene: TRBD1; v_gene: TRBV19; abundance: -; j_gene: TRBJ2-2; CDR3nt: TGTGCCAGTAGTCCGCGGGGACAGGGAGTCACCGGGGAGCTGTTTTTT; CDR3aa: CASSPRGQGVTGELFF
d_gene: TRBD2; v_gene: TRBV7-9; abundance: few; j_gene: TRBJ2-7; CDR3nt: TGTGCCAGCAGCACGGGAGGCGGCAGCTACGAGCAGTACTTC; CDR3aa: CASSTGGGSYEQYF
d_gene: TRBD1; v_gene: TRBV5-1; abundance: once; j_gene: TRBJ2-5; CDR3nt: TGCGCCAGCAGTTTATCGTCAGGGGGCGATGAGACCCAGTACTTC; CDR3aa: CASSLSSGGDETQYF
d_gene: -; v_gene: TRBV11-2; abundance: -; j_gene: TRBJ1-1; CDR3nt: TGTGCCAGCAGCTTAGATCTCAGCACTGAAGCTTTCTTT; CDR3aa: CASSLDLSTEAFF
d_gene: -; v_gene: TRBV16; abundance: -; j_gene: TRBJ2-7; CDR3nt: TGTGCCAGCAGCCAATCGCTAGGGGGAGACGAGCAGTACTTC; CDR3aa: CASSQSLGGDEQYF
d_gene: TRBD1; v_gene: TRBV5-8; abundance: -; j_gene: TRBJ1-4; CDR3nt: TGTGCCAGCAGCCCCGGGACAGTGTATGAAAAACTGTTTTTT; CDR3aa: CASSPGTVYEKLFF
d_gene: TRBD1; v_gene: TRBV2; abundance: -; j_gene: TRBJ2-7; CDR3nt: TGTGCCAGCAGTTATGACAGGGGGTCAGGGGAGCAGTACTTC; CDR3aa: CASSYDRGSGEQYF
d_gene: -; v_gene: TRBV27; abundance: -; j_gene: TRBJ1-1; CDR3nt: TGTGCCAGCAGGAACAGGTTCCTTATGAACACTGAAGCTTTCTTT; CDR3aa: CASRNRFLMNTEAFF
d_gene: -; v_gene: TRBV7-9; abundance: -; j_gene: TRBJ2-3; CDR3nt: TGTGCCAGCAGCTTAGCCGGTCCGAATACGCAGTATTTT; CDR3aa: CASSLAGPNTQYF
d_gene: TRBD1; v_gene: TRBV27; abundance: -; j_gene: TRBJ1-1; CDR3nt: TGTGCCAGCAGTTTACGGGGGACAGGCCAGAACACTGAAGCTTTCTTT; CDR3aa: CASSLRGTGQNTEAFF
d_gene: TRBD1; v_gene: TRBV6-5; abundance: few; j_gene: TRBJ2-1; CDR3nt: TGTGCCAGCAGTTCTAGGACAGGGATTGGCAATGAGCAGTTCTTC; CDR3aa: CASSSRTGIGNEQFF
d_gene: -; v_gene: TRBV5-6; abundance: -; j_gene: TRBJ2-7; CDR3nt: TGTGCCAGCAGCTTGCAGGCAGGTAACTACGAGCAGTACTTC; CDR3aa: CASSLQAGNYEQYF
d_gene: TRBD1; v_gene: TRBV28; abundance: -; j_gene: TRBJ2-5; CDR3nt: TGTGCCACCCAGGGACAGACGATCCCAGGGGAGACCCAGTACTTC; CDR3aa: CATQGQTIPGETQYF
d_gene: TRBD1; v_gene: TRBV19; abundance: -; j_gene: TRBJ2-7; CDR3nt: TGTGCCAGTAGTGCATCTAACAGGGGGTCCTACGAGCAGTACTTC; CDR3aa: CASSASNRGSYEQYF
d_gene: -; v_gene: TRBV7-3; abundance: -; j_gene: TRBJ1-1; CDR3nt: TGTGCCAGCAGCTCGCGACAGGATTCTGAAGCTTTCTTT; CDR3aa: CASSSRQDSEAFF
d_gene: -; v_gene: TRBV4-1; abundance: medium-sized; j_gene: TRBJ2-3; CDR3nt: TGCGCCAGCAGCTACAGCGGACCTAGCACAGATACGCAGTATTTT; CDR3aa: CASSYSGPSTDTQYF
d_gene: TRBD1; v_gene: TRBV4-3; abundance: -; j_gene: TRBJ1-3; CDR3nt: TGCGCCAGCAGCTCGGGACAGTCCTCTGGAAACACCATATATTTT; CDR3aa: CASSSGQSSGNTIYF